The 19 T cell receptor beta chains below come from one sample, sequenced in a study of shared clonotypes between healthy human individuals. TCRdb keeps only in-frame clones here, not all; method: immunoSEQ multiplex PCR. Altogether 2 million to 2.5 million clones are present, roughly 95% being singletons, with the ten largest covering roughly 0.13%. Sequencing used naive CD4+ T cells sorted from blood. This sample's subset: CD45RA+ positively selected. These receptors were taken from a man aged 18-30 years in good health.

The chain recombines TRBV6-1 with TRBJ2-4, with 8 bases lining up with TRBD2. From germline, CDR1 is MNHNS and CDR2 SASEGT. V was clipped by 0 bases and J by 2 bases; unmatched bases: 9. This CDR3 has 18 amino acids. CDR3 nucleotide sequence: TGTGCCAGCAGTGAAGCGGGACCGCGGGGGGTTACCAAAAACATTCAGTACTTC. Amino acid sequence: CASSEAGPRGVTKNIQYF.

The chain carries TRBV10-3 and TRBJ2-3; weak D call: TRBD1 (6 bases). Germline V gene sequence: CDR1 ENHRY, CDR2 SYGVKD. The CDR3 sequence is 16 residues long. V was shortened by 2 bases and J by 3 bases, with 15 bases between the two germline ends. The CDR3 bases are TGTGCCATCAGTGAGGGTAGGCAGGGGTGGACAGATACGCAGTATTTT. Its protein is CAISEGRQGWTDTQYF.

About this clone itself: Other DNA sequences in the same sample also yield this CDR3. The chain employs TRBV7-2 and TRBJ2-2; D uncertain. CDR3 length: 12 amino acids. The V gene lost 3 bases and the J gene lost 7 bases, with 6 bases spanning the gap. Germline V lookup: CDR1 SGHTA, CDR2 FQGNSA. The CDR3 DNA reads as TGTGCCAGCAGCTTGGTGGGCGGGGAGCTGTTTTTT. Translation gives CASSLVGGELFF.

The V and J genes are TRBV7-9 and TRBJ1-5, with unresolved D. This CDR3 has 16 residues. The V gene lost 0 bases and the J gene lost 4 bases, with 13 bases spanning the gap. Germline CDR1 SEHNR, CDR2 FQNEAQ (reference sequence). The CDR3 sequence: CASSLAYSPVNQPQHF. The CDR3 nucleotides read TGTGCCAGCAGCTTAGCCTATTCGCCAGTTAATCAGCCCCAGCATTTT.

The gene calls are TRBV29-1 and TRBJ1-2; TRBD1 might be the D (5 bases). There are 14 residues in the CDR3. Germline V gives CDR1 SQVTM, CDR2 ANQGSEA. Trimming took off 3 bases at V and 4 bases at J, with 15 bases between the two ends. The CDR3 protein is CSVDSSGGSYGYTF. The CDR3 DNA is TGCAGCGTTGATTCGTCGGGGGGTAGCTATGGCTACACCTTC.

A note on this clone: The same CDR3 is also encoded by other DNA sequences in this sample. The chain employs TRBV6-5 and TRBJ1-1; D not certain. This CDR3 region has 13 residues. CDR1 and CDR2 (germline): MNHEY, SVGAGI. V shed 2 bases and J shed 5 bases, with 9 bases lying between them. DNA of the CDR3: TGTGCCAGCAGTTACCGAGGACGGACTGAAGCTTTCTTT. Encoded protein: CASSYRGRTEAFF.

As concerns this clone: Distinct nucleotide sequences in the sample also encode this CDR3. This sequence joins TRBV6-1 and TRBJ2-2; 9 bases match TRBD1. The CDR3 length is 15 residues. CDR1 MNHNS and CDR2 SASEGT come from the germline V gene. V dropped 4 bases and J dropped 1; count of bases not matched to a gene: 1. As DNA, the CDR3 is TGTGCCAGCAGTGCGGACAGGGGGAACACCGGGGAGCTGTTTTTT. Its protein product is CASSADRGNTGELFF.

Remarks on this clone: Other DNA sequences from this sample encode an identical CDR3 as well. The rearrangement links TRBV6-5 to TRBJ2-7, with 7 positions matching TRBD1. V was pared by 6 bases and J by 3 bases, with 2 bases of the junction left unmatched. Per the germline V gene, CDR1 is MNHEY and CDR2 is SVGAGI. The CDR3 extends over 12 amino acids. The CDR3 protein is CASSRDSYEQYF. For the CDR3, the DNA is TGTGCCAGCAGCAGGGACAGCTACGAGCAGTACTTC.

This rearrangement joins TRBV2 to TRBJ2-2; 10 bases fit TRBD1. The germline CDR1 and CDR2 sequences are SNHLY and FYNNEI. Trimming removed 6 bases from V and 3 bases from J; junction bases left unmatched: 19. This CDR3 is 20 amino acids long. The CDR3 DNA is TGTGCCAGCAGCCCTCAACCACCGGGACAGGGGAGGAAGGACACCGGGGAGCTGTTTTTT. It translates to CASSPQPPGQGRKDTGELFF.

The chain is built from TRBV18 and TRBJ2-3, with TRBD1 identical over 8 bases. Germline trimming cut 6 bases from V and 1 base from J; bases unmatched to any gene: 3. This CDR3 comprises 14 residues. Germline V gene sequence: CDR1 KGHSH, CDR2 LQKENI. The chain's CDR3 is CASSMGQGTDTQYF. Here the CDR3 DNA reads TGTGCCAGCTCGATGGGACAGGGCACAGATACGCAGTATTTT.

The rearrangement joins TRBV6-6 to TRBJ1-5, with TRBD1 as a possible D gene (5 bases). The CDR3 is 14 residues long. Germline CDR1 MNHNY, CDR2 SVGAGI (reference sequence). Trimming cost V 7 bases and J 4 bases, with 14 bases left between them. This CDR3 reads CASMIRGGNQPQHF. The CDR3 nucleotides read TGTGCCAGCATGATAAGGGGCGGGAATCAGCCCCAGCATTTT.

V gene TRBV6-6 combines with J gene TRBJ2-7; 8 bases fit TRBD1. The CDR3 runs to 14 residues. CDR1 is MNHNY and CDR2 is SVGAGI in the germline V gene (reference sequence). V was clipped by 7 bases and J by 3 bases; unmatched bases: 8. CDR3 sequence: CASNGQGISYEQYF. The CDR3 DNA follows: TGTGCCAGCAATGGACAGGGTATTAGCTACGAGCAGTACTTC.

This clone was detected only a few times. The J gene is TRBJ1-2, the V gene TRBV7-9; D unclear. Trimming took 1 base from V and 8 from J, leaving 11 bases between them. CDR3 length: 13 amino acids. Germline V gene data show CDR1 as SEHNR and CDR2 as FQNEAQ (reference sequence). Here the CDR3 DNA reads TGTGCCAGCAGCTTAGTGCTGGGTATGGGCTACACCTTC. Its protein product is CASSLVLGMGYTF.

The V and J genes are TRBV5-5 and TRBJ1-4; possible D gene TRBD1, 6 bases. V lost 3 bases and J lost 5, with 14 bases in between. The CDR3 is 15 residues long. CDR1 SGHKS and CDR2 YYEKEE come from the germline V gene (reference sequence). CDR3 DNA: TGTGCCAGCAGCTCCAACAGGGCACCGAATGAAAAACTGTTTTTT. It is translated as CASSSNRAPNEKLFF.

CDR3: CASSPLGSGNTIYF. The CDR3, as DNA: TGTGCCAGCAGCCCCCTCGGCTCTGGAAACACCATATATTTT. The chain carries TRBV9 and TRBJ1-3; D gene uncertain. Trimming took 4 bases from V and 0 from J, leaving 8 bases between them. Germline assignment: CDR1 SGDLS and CDR2 YYNGEE. The CDR3 consists of 14 residues.

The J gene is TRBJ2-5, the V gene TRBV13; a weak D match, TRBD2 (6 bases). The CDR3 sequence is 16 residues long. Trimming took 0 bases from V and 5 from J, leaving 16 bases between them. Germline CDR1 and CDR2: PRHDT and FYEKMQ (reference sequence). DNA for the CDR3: TGTGCCAGCAGCTTAGGCCTGGCGGTGGCGGGGGAGACCCAGTACTTC. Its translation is CASSLGLAVAGETQYF.

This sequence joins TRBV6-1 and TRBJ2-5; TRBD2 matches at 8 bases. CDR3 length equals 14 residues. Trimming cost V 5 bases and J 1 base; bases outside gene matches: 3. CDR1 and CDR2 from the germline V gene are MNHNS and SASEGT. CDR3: CASSPTSGQETQYF. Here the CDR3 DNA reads TGTGCCAGCAGTCCTACTAGCGGCCAAGAGACCCAGTACTTC.

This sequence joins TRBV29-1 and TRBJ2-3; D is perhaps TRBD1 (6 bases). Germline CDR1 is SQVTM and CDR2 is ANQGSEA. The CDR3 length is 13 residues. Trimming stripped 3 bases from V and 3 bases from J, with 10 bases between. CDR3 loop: CSVDGQGTDTQYF. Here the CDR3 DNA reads TGCAGCGTTGACGGGCAGGGGACAGATACGCAGTATTTT.

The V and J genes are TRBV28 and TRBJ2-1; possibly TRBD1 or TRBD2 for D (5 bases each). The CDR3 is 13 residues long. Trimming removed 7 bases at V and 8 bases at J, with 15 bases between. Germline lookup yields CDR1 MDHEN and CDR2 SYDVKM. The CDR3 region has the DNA TGTGCCAGCAAAGTTTATGTGGGGGATGAGCAGTTCTTC. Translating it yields CASKVYVGDEQFF. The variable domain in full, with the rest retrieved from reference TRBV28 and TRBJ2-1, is DVKVTQSSRYLVKRTGEKVFLECVQDMDHENMFWYRQDPGLGLRLIYFSYDVKMKEKGDIPEGYSVSREKKERFSLILESASTNQTSMYLCASKVYVGDEQFFGPGTRLTVL.